This TCR beta chain came from a study of blood T cell repertoires in COVID-19. Overall study: Italy, Spain and the United States were the sources of the convalescent and acute COVID-19 samples. PBMCs, B-cell-depleted T cells, or T cells provided the cDNA or gDNA that made up the material.

In the study's own analysis: Estimates of nucleated cell counts were drawn from the amplification of reference gene primers. This table comes from immunoSEQ multiplex PCR, and its TCRdb copy is limited to in-frame clones, with some not included. V and J calls plus clone size are reproduced from that table; the DNA served to infer D and trimming. The sample includes approximately 85,000 clones, 70% to 90% of them seen just once. Germline CDR1 DFQATT, CDR2 SNEGSKA (reference sequence). The V end was cut by 3 bases, the J end by 4 bases, with 15 bases between. CDR3 length equals 14 residues. The chain combines TRBV20-1 with TRBJ1-1, with D maybe TRBD1 (6 bases). Sequencing input: peripheral blood. The origin of this receptor is a man aged 50-59 years with active or convalescent COVID-19. The CDR3 protein is CSASVQGYATEAFF. The CDR3 DNA is TGCAGTGCTAGTGTGCAGGGGTACGCCACTGAAGCTTTCTTT.